The clone carrying this T cell receptor (beta chain) was found many times. The germline V gene encodes CDR1 DFQATT and CDR2 SNEGSKA (reference sequence). The CDR3 is made up of 12 amino acids. V shed 4 bases and J shed 2 bases, with 8 bases lying between them. The time point denotes: after trial treatment. As for treatment: LDRT plus nivolumab, ipilimumab, low-dose cyclophosphamide and aspirin (RACIN trial). Nivolumab, ipilimumab, aspirin, low-dose cyclophosphamide and low-dose radiotherapy were given to donors. This sample was taken from a study of low-dose radiotherapy and immunotherapy resistance in tumors. Study summary: The study delivered 0.5 Gy per fraction every 2 weeks to Cohort 1, totaling 6.5 Gy. Starting cycle 1 day 1, oral aspirin 300 mg was given daily for four cycles. Over 26 weeks, cohort 2 got 1 Gy every two weeks, reaching 13 Gy.

Priming of first-strand cDNA relied on TRAV- and TRBV-specific primers (covering alpha and beta chains). It was with a constant-region primer and a V-primer adapter that TCRs were amplified over approximately 20 PCR cycles. In TCRdb, the reads were re-called with MiXCR into one record per CDR3 protein. The sample records around 84,000 distinct CDR3 sequences, 17% being singletons. This clonotype originated in a male donor with prostate cancer. Sample: PBMCs, taken after low-dose radiotherapy plus immunotherapy. The chain links TRBV20-1 to TRBJ1-1; a possible D gene is TRBD1 (5 bases). CDR3 in amino acids: CSATGLNTEAFF. The CDR3 DNA follows: TGCAGTGCTACAGGGTTAAACACTGAAGCTTTCTTT.